One sample yielded the 30 T cell receptor beta chains listed below, sequenced in a study of T-cell reconstitution after alpha-beta-depleted transplantation in children. A TCRbeta library incorporating unique molecular identifiers was prepared. One entry per CDR3 protein, called by TCRdb with MiXCR from the PCR reads. The sample contains over 200,000 distinct CDR3 sequences, approximately 17% of which appear only once. This material consisted of PBMCs, mostly from graft donor cells, taken 360 days after TCRalphabeta/CD19-depleted stem cell transplant. Receptors originate from a male patient between 2 and 15 years old who had a stem cell transplant for acute lymphoblastic leukemia, so the T cells may come from the graft donor.

There are a few counts of this clonotype. CDR3 sequence (DNA): TGCGCCAGCAGCTTGGCCTTCGACCTGGATACGCAGTATTTT. Encoded protein: CASSLAFDLDTQYF. The chain combines TRBV5-1 with TRBJ2-3; D unresolved. CDR3 length equals 14 residues. Germline V gene data show CDR1 as SGHRS and CDR2 as YFSETQ. V lost 0 bases to trimming and J lost 6 bases, with 11 bases between them. Filled out from reference TRBV5-1 and TRBJ2-3, the complete variable domain reads KAGVTQTPRYLIKTRGQQVTLSCSPISGHRSVSWYQQTPGQGLQFLFEYFSETQRNKGNFPGRFSGRQFSNSRSEMNVSTLELGDSALYLCASSLAFDLDTQYFGPGTRLTVL.

J is TRBJ2-2 and V is TRBV7-9, with 7 nucleotides matching TRBD1. The CDR3 covers 16 residues. The J segment lost 3 bases and the V segment lost 5 bases, leaving 9 bases of the junction unmatched. Germline V lookup: CDR1 SEHNR, CDR2 FQNEAQ (reference sequence). The chain's CDR3 is CASSPLWTGYTGELFF. In nucleotides, the CDR3 is TGTGCCAGCAGCCCACTGTGGACAGGCTACACCGGGGAGCTGTTTTTT.

Only a few counts were recorded for this clonotype. The CDR3 region is CASSPSGKLTEKLFF. CDR3 sequence (DNA): TGTGCCAGCAGCCCTTCCGGGAAACTCACGGAAAAACTGTTTTTT. The V call is TRBV3-1, the J call TRBJ1-4; no reliable D call. The germline V gene has CDR1 LGHDT and CDR2 YNNKEL (reference sequence). V lost 4 bases, J lost 8 bases, and 17 bases lay in between. The CDR3 length is 15 residues.

The rearrangement uses TRBV5-1 and TRBJ2-1; 10 bases match TRBD1. The germline CDR1 and CDR2 sequences are SGHRS and YFSETQ. This CDR3 contains 16 residues. J was trimmed by 5 bases and V by 5 bases; bases with no gene match: 10. CDR3 in DNA: TGCGCCAGCAGTCGTTATGTCGGGACAGGGGACAATGAGCAGTTCTTC. This sequence encodes CASSRYVGTGDNEQFF.

The sample holds a few counts of this clonotype. The CDR3 spells CASSLGQDKFF. CDR3 bases: TGTGCCAGCAGCTTGGGCCAGGACAAGTTCTTC. This rearrangement joins TRBV5-6 to TRBJ2-1; D possibly corresponds to TRBD1 (5 bases). CDR1 is SGHDT and CDR2 is YYEEEE in the germline V gene. The length of the CDR3 is 11 residues. Trimming pared 0 bases from V and 14 bases from J, leaving 9 bases between.

There are a few counts of this clonotype. The chain has TRBV20-1 and TRBJ2-5; 9 nucleotides align to TRBD2. CDR1 DFQATT and CDR2 SNEGSKA come from the germline V gene (reference sequence). This CDR3 region has 14 residues. The V and J ends lost 3 bases and 5 bases, in that order; junction bases with no gene match: 7. CDR3 in amino acids: CSASRIAGEETQYF. In nucleotides, the CDR3 is TGCAGTGCTAGTAGAATAGCGGGGGAGGAGACCCAGTACTTC.

The CDR3 nucleotides are TGTGCCAGCAGATTTCAGGGAACAACGGAGAATGAGCAGTTCTTC. Translation: CASRFQGTTENEQFF. J is TRBJ2-1 and V is TRBV3-1, with D perhaps matching TRBD1 (5 bases). There are 15 residues in the CDR3. The germline V gene has CDR1 LGHDT and CDR2 YNNKEL (reference sequence). Between the trimmed V and J ends, which lost 6 bases and 7 bases, there was a span of 19 bases.

The chain is built from TRBV2 and TRBJ2-1; 8 bases match TRBD1. Germline lookup yields CDR1 SNHLY and CDR2 FYNNEI. The CDR3 extends over 12 amino acids. V lost 11 bases to trimming and J lost 4 bases; unmatched junction nucleotides: 4. CDR3 region: CADRDRYNEQFF. The CDR3 DNA reads as TGTGCCGACCGGGACAGGTACAATGAGCAGTTCTTC. The entire variable domain, with the rest obtained from reference TRBV2 and TRBJ2-1, is as follows: EPEVTQTPSHQVTQMGQEVILRCVPISNHLYFYWYRQILGQKVEFLVSFYNNEISEKSEIFDDQFSVERPDGSNFTLKIRSTKLEDSAMYFCADRDRYNEQFFGPGTRLTVL.

V is TRBV4-3 and J is TRBJ2-3; 8 bases match TRBD2. Germline-derived CDR1 and CDR2 are LGHNA and YSLEER. CDR3 length: 16 residues. The V segment lost 1 base and the J segment 4 bases; nucleotides outside the gene matches: 7. The CDR3 region is CASSQGTGGPADTQYF. The CDR3 bases are TGCGCCAGCAGCCAAGGGACGGGAGGGCCAGCAGATACGCAGTATTTT.

This clonotype has only a few counts. The chain couples TRBV19 to TRBJ2-1; D gene uncertain. The V and J ends lost 6 bases and 6 bases respectively, with 21 bases between them. This CDR3 comprises 16 residues. Germline CDR1 reads LNHDA; CDR2 reads SQIVND (reference sequence). CDR3 sequence: CASRSGSAGRGNEQFF. CDR3 in DNA: TGTGCCAGTAGATCCGGATCCGCTGGAAGAGGCAATGAGCAGTTCTTC.

The V and J genes are TRBV5-1 and TRBJ2-3; tentatively, D is TRBD1 (6 bases). Per the germline V gene, CDR1 is SGHRS and CDR2 is YFSETQ. The CDR3 is 14 residues long. V gave up 2 bases and J gave up 3 bases, with 10 bases separating them. The CDR3 coding sequence is TGCGCCAGCAGCTTCCCCCAGGGGACAGATACGCAGTATTTT. It encodes CASSFPQGTDTQYF.

This clonotype was picked up a small number of times. The chain uses TRBV27 and TRBJ2-7; 9 positions match TRBD2. Trimming at V came to 1 base and at J to 4 bases, leaving 14 bases not matched to a gene. CDR3 length equals 18 residues. Per the germline V gene, CDR1 is MNHEY and CDR2 is SMNVEV (reference sequence). The CDR3 bases are TGTGCCAGCAGTTTATGGGGACCTAGCGGGGATCCTCCTTACGAGCAGTACTTC. As protein: CASSLWGPSGDPPYEQYF.

This clonotype was detected a few times. The chain is built from TRBV7-9 and TRBJ2-3, with TRBD1 matching 9 bases. The CDR3 sequence is 17 residues long. Germline assignment: CDR1 SEHNR and CDR2 FQNEAQ (reference sequence). V was clipped by 5 bases and J by 1 base; unmatched bases: 10. CDR3 sequence: CASSLSQGAIGTDTQYF. For the CDR3, the DNA is TGTGCCAGCAGCCTCTCACAGGGGGCGATCGGCACAGATACGCAGTATTTT.

In its sample, this clonotype was seen many times. The chain recombines TRBV29-1 with TRBJ1-5; D remains ambiguous. The V end lost 4 bases, the J end lost 5 bases, and 9 bases lay between the germline ends. The CDR3 spans 12 residues. The germline V gene has CDR1 SQVTM and CDR2 ANQGSEA. The CDR3 spells CSVGGGDQPQHF. The DNA of the CDR3 is TGCAGCGTTGGGGGTGGGGATCAGCCCCAGCATTTT.

This clonotype was picked up many times. The chain combines TRBV11-2 with TRBJ2-3; D gene unclear. The CDR3 is made up of 18 amino acids. Deletions cut 1 base from V and 0 bases from J, with 17 bases between. From germline, CDR1 is SGHAT and CDR2 FQNNGV. The CDR3 DNA follows: TGTGCCAGCAGCTTAGGTCTGGGAATAGCCATAAGCACAGATACGCAGTATTTT. It translates to CASSLGLGIAISTDTQYF.

This clonotype has a handful of counts. V gene TRBV5-1 combines with J gene TRBJ1-2; D ambiguous. Trimming took 0 bases from V and 0 from J, leaving 12 bases between them. The CDR3 spans 16 residues. CDR1 and CDR2 from the germline V gene are SGHRS and YFSETQ. The CDR3 sequence: CASSLDFSQSNYGYTF. CDR3 sequence (DNA): TGCGCCAGCAGCTTGGATTTTTCCCAGTCTAACTATGGCTACACCTTC.

The rearrangement links TRBV21-1 to TRBJ2-5; TRBD2, as called in the table, went unchecked against the DNA. TRBV21-1 is a pseudogene. This CDR3 spans 19 amino acids. The DNA of the CDR3 is TGTGCCAGCACCAATTATGACGGTAGCGGGGGACTCCACCGGGAGACCCAGTACTTC. Amino acids: CASTNYDGSGGLHRETQYF.

The chain links TRBV4-2 to TRBJ2-1; 7 bases line up with TRBD1. Looked up from germline, CDR1 is LGHNA and CDR2 is YNFKEQ. Trimming cost V 8 bases and J 7 bases; bases outside gene matches: 8. This CDR3 comprises 13 residues. The CDR3 region has the DNA TGTGCCAGCGGACGGACAGGTAAAAATGAGCAGTTCTTC. Its protein product is CASGRTGKNEQFF.

In this sample, this clonotype turned up a few times. J is TRBJ2-5 and V is TRBV7-9, with 7 positions matching TRBD2. The CDR3 is made up of 14 amino acids. V was pared by 6 bases and J by 4 bases, with 8 bases of the junction left unmatched. Germline loops: CDR1 SEHNR, CDR2 FQNEAQ (reference sequence). CDR3 coding DNA: TGTGCCAGCAGGCCAGGGCGCGGGGGAGAGACCCAGTACTTC. Translated, it gives CASRPGRGGETQYF.

The chain is built from TRBV29-1 and TRBJ1-1, with D possibly being TRBD1 (6 bases). CDR1 is SQVTM and CDR2 is ANQGSEA in the germline V gene. This CDR3 has 15 residues. The V end lost 4 bases, the J end lost 0 bases, and 15 bases lay between the germline ends. The CDR3 DNA reads TGCAGCGTTGCTGGGTTCGGGGGCTTGAACACTGAAGCTTTCTTT. This translates into CSVAGFGGLNTEAFF.

This rearrangement joins TRBV5-5 to TRBJ1-2; 10 bases are a match to TRBD1. V shed 4 bases, J shed 4 bases, and the junction held 7 bases outside the gene matches. The germline gives CDR1 SGHKS, CDR2 YYEKEE (reference sequence). There are 15 residues in the CDR3. The CDR3 DNA sequence: TGTGCCAGCAGCGTTGGGACAGGGGAGGGCTATGGCTACACCTTC. This sequence encodes CASSVGTGEGYGYTF. Full variable domain (outside the CDR3, taken from reference TRBV5-5 and TRBJ1-2): DAGVTQSPTHLIKTRGQQVTLRCSPISGHKSVSWYQQVLGQGPQFIFQYYEKEERGRGNFPDRFSARQFPNYSSELNVNALLLGDSALYLCASSVGTGEGYGYTFGSGTRLTVV.

The V gene is TRBV10-3, the J gene TRBJ2-2, with 9 nucleotides matching TRBD1. There are 14 residues in the CDR3. The ends lost 9 bases at V and 3 bases at J; junction bases unmatched: 5. Germline V gene sequence: CDR1 ENHRY, CDR2 SYGVKD. The CDR3, as DNA: TGTGCCATGAGTCGGGACAGGGACACCGGGGAGCTGTTTTTT. Its translation: CAMSRDRDTGELFF.

The sample holds a few counts of this clonotype. The V and J genes are TRBV18 and TRBJ2-2; TRBD1 aligns across 8 bases. The V gene's germline CDR1 is KGHSH and CDR2 LQKENI. V dropped 6 bases and J dropped 6; count of bases not matched to a gene: 12. The CDR3 length is 16 residues. Written as DNA, the CDR3 is TGTGCCAGCTCCCTGGACAGGGTCTCTTTCGCCGGGGAGCTGTTTTTT. Protein product: CASSLDRVSFAGELFF. Full variable domain (outside the CDR3, taken from reference TRBV18 and TRBJ2-2): NAGVMQNPRHLVRRRGQEARLRCSPMKGHSHVYWYRQLPEEGLKFMVYLQKENIIDESGMPKERFSAEFPKEGPSILRIQQVVRGDSAAYFCASSLDRVSFAGELFFGEGSRLTVL.

This clonotype came up a few times. The V and J genes are TRBV11-3 and TRBJ2-2; D is unresolved. V lost 2 bases to trimming and J lost 4 bases, with 5 bases between them. The CDR3 has 13 amino acids. CDR1 is SGHNT and CDR2 is YENEEA in the germline V gene. CDR3 protein: CASSLYSTGELFF. In DNA, the CDR3 is TGTGCCAGCAGCTTATACAGCACCGGGGAGCTGTTTTTT.

This chain joins TRBV11-2 and TRBJ2-1; D gene uncertain. The germline V gene has CDR1 SGHAT and CDR2 FQNNGV. The CDR3 runs to 14 residues. Deletions cut 0 bases from V and 8 bases from J, with 11 bases between. Written as DNA, the CDR3 is TGTGCCAGCAGCTTAGATCTAAAGAGGTATGAGCAGTTCTTC. This encodes CASSLDLKRYEQFF.

V is TRBV4-2 and J is TRBJ2-2; D is unclear. In germline, CDR1 is LGHNA, CDR2 YNFKEQ. The V end lost 0 bases, the J end lost 0 bases, and 11 bases lay between the germline ends. The CDR3 is 17 amino acids. The CDR3 loop is CASSQELGSANTGELFF. For the CDR3, the DNA is TGTGCCAGCAGCCAAGAACTGGGCAGCGCGAACACCGGGGAGCTGTTTTTT.

This clonotype was counted a few times. The chain joins TRBV6-5 to TRBJ2-7; the D gene could be TRBD1 or TRBD2 (5 bases each). Trimming stripped 4 bases from V and 1 base from J, with 14 bases between. This CDR3 is built from 15 residues. The V gene's germline CDR1 is MNHEY and CDR2 SVGAGI. CDR3 loop: CASSLSPGLSYEQYF. CDR3 nucleotide sequence: TGTGCCAGCAGTTTGTCTCCGGGGCTTTCCTACGAGCAGTACTTC.

Only a few counts were recorded for this clonotype. The chain employs TRBV6-5 and TRBJ1-2; possible D gene TRBD1, 5 bases. The CDR3 spans 13 residues. V was cut by 4 bases and J by 4 bases, with 10 bases left in between. The germline V gene encodes CDR1 MNHEY and CDR2 SVGAGI. CDR3 sequence reads: CASSWGRGYGYTF. For the CDR3, the DNA is TGTGCCAGCAGTTGGGGCCGAGGCTATGGCTACACCTTC.

The CDR3 DNA sequence: TGTGCCAGCAGGGGGGCCGGGGAGACCCAGTACTTC. It translates to CASRGAGETQYF. This chain links TRBV6-2 or TRBV6-3 with TRBJ2-5, with a tentative D call TRBD1 (6 bases). Germline-derived CDR1 and CDR2 are MNHEY and SVGEGT. V was pared by 6 bases and J by 5 bases, with 10 bases between. This CDR3 has 12 residues.

The rearrangement uses TRBV7-6 and TRBJ2-2; 7 nucleotides agree with TRBD1. After removal of 6 bases from V and 4 bases from J, the junction contained 2 bases not matched to a gene. The CDR3 is 13 residues long. The germline V gene encodes CDR1 SGHVS and CDR2 FNYEAQ. CDR3 nucleotides: TGTGCCAGCAGAGGGGGCAGCACCGGGGAGCTGTTTTTT. Translation gives CASRGGSTGELFF.